This entry describes one T cell receptor beta chain. This specimen comes from a study of Ad26.COV2.S vaccination and SARS-CoV-2 variants. Study-wide context: The authors gave Ad26.COV2.S intramuscularly, either once or twice 56 days apart.

The germline V and J ends were trimmed by 7 bases and 1 base, with 14 bases remaining between them. The germline V gene has CDR1 MDHEN and CDR2 SYDVKM. The CDR3 consists of 15 residues. Treatment indicated: around 19 received Ad26.COV2.S at low or high dose, single or two shots; roughly 5 received placebo; per-sample allocation not given. The investigators took samples on day 63 after the first vaccine or placebo injection. Boston hosted the donor, who was an adult aged 18-55 years. Data came from immunoSEQ multiplex PCR; TCRdb stores just in-frame clones and leaves some out. The sample includes about 460,000 clones, roughly nine tenths of them seen just once.

The sequences come from peripheral blood, collected in a trial of Ad26.COV2.S vaccine versus placebo. This sequence originates from a person aged 18-60 years who received the Ad26.COV2.S COVID-19 vaccine or a placebo. The J gene is TRBJ2-4, the V gene TRBV28; D is uncertain. DNA for the CDR3: TGTGCCAGCACCCCTCGCGGCGGTGCCAAAAACATTCAGTACTTC. Protein product: CASTPRGGAKNIQYF.